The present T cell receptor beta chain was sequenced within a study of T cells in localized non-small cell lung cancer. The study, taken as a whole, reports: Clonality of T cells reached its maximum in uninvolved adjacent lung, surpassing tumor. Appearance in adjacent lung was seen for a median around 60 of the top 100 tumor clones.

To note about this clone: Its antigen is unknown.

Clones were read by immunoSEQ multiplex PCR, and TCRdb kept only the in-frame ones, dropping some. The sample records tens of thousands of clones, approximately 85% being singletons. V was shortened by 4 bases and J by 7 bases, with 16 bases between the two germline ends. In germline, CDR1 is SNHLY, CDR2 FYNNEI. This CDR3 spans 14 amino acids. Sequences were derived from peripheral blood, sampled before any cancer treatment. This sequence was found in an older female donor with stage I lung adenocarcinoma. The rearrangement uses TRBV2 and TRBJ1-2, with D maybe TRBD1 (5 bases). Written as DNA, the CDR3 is TGTGCCAGCAGTGGGGAGGGGCCCCAAGGTGGCTACACCTTC. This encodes CASSGEGPQGGYTF.